This T cell receptor beta chain was documented in a study of early stage breast cancer tumors. Blood replicates held 0.5 ug DNA, tumor or normal breast around 1.5 ug, two each. The protocol was immunoSEQ multiplex PCR, while the TCRdb copy is restricted to in-frame clones and leaves out a portion. Counted here are around 20,000 clones, around four fifths occurring once; the ten biggest clones make up approximately 1.8%. Trimming cost V 4 bases and J 6 bases, with 16 bases left between them. This CDR3 region has 14 residues. From germline, CDR1 is SGHRS and CDR2 YFSETQ. The rearrangement joins TRBV5-1 to TRBJ1-2; TRBD1 might be the D (6 bases). This receptor was obtained from a person between 65 and 79 years old with breast cancer. The sample consisted of blood. This chain's CDR3 is CASSPTQGTHGYTF. CDR3 in DNA: TGCGCCAGCAGCCCAACCCAGGGGACCCATGGCTACACCTTC.